A single sample gave rise to the 18 T cell receptor beta chains below, sequenced in a study of human T cells and chemical hapten exposure. The time point: patch test 1, 2 weeks after DPC sensitization. Treatment reported: therapeutic diphenylcyclopropenone sensitization with weekly scalp DPC. MiXCR was run by TCRdb on the RACE reads, yielding one entry per CDR3 protein. Found here are approximately 90,000 distinct CDR3 sequences, around 11% of them singletons; the top ten hold 2% to 2.5%. Source: whole blood, taken in connection with sensitization to the hapten diphenylcyclopropenone (DPC). The receptors come from a woman aged 35 to 49 with alopecia areata. Some clones in this sample may be carry-over from other donors' samples.

This clonotype was found a few times. In DNA form, the CDR3 reads TGCAGTGCCCAAAGCAGCCAAGGGAGTTCACCCCTCCACTTT. It specifies CSAQSSQGSSPLHF. The rearrangement uses TRBV20-1 and TRBJ1-6; D is uncertain. V lost 6 bases, J lost 9 bases, and 18 bases lay in between. This CDR3 has 14 amino acids. Germline V gives CDR1 DFQATT, CDR2 SNEGSKA (reference sequence).

This clonotype has only a few counts. The gene calls are TRBV2 and TRBJ1-5; perhaps TRBD1 as D (6 bases). CDR1 is SNHLY and CDR2 is FYNNEI in the germline V gene. The CDR3 totals 15 residues. Trimming took off 4 bases at V and 4 bases at J, with 14 bases between the two ends. This chain's CDR3 is CASSGGAGSNQPQHF. CDR3 coding DNA: TGTGCCAGCAGTGGGGGGGCAGGGTCTAATCAGCCCCAGCATTTT.

CDR3 DNA sequence: TGCGCCAGCAGCTACATCCGTCGGGGGTTAGCGAACACTGAAGCTTTCTTT. Residues: CASSYIRRGLANTEAFF. The rearrangement uses TRBV5-1 and TRBJ1-1, with a weak D call TRBD1 (5 bases). Between the trimmed V and J ends, which lost 3 bases and 1 base, there was a span of 19 bases. The CDR3 runs to 17 residues. Germline CDR1 is SGHRS and CDR2 is YFSETQ.

The chain uses TRBV29-1 and TRBJ2-3; D is possibly TRBD1 (5 bases). The length of the CDR3 is 13 residues. With 6 bases removed from V and 4 bases from J, the gap between germline ends came to 14 bases. The V gene's germline CDR1 is SQVTM and CDR2 ANQGSEA. The CDR3 bases are TGCAGCGTAAAGGGCCAGGGCGCAGATACGCAGTATTTT. This gives the protein CSVKGQGADTQYF.

This clonotype was observed many times. The chain couples TRBV4-1 to TRBJ2-2; a weak D match, TRBD2 (6 bases). V lost 3 bases, J lost 6 bases, and 14 bases lay in between. The CDR3 consists of 15 residues. Germline V gives CDR1 MGHRA, CDR2 YSYEKL. The CDR3 loop is CASSQIRGTPGELFF. The CDR3, as DNA: TGCGCCAGCAGCCAGATAAGAGGGACTCCCGGGGAGCTGTTTTTT.

This clonotype was counted a few times. The chain employs TRBV24-1 and TRBJ1-5, with D unresolved. The CDR3 totals 12 residues. Germline CDR1 reads KGHDR; CDR2 reads SFDVKD. The ends were cut back, 10 bases at V and 4 bases at J, with 10 bases in the middle. The CDR3 DNA sequence: TGTGCCACAAGGGTTGGGAATCAGCCCCAGCATTTT. Translating gives CATRVGNQPQHF.

This chain links TRBV5-1 with TRBJ2-3, with TRBD1 matching 8 bases. Germline assignment: CDR1 SGHRS and CDR2 YFSETQ. This CDR3 has 16 residues. The ends lost 4 bases at V and 2 bases at J; junction bases unmatched: 9. The DNA of the CDR3 is TGCGCCAGCAGCCCCCCGACAGGGGCCATCACAGATACGCAGTATTTT. It codes for CASSPPTGAITDTQYF.

The chain carries TRBV27 and TRBJ2-2; 9 positions match TRBD1. There are 15 residues in the CDR3. Germline CDR1 MNHEY, CDR2 SMNVEV (reference sequence). Trimming at V came to 0 bases and at J to 5 bases, leaving 1 base not matched to a gene. The CDR3 loop reads CASSLSDRGTGELFF. DNA for the CDR3: TGTGCCAGCAGTTTATCTGACAGGGGGACCGGGGAGCTGTTTTTT.

In its sample, this clonotype was seen many times. The chain is built from TRBV7-9 and TRBJ1-2; TRBD1 matches 7 bases. The CDR3 has 16 amino acids. V dropped 5 bases and J dropped 0; count of bases not matched to a gene: 9. Germline values: CDR1 SEHNR, CDR2 FQNEAQ (reference sequence). The CDR3 nucleotides are TGTGCCAGCAGCCACGCCGGGACAGCTTCTAACTATGGCTACACCTTC. Its translation is CASSHAGTASNYGYTF.

This clonotype showed up just a few times. The rearrangement joins TRBV4-2 to TRBJ1-1; D unclear. Germline lookup yields CDR1 LGHNA and CDR2 YNFKEQ. The CDR3 runs to 14 residues. The germline V and J ends were trimmed by 5 bases and 1 base, with 11 bases remaining between them. The chain's CDR3 is CASSGRVSNTEAFF. CDR3 in DNA: TGTGCCAGCAGCGGAAGGGTTTCGAACACTGAAGCTTTCTTT.

This clonotype has only one observation. V gene TRBV20-1 combines with J gene TRBJ2-5; TRBD2 might be the D (5 bases). CDR1 DFQATT and CDR2 SNEGSKA come from the germline V gene (reference sequence). Trimming pared 6 bases from V and 5 bases from J, leaving 16 bases between. The CDR3 is made up of 13 amino acids. The CDR3 protein is CSASRPSGETQYF. In nucleotides, the CDR3 is TGCAGTGCCTCAAGGCCCTCGGGGGAGACCCAGTACTTC.

Only a few counts were recorded for this clonotype. The genes are TRBV18 and TRBJ2-7, with D possibly TRBD1 on 6 matching bases. Trimming took off 8 bases at V and 5 bases at J, with 19 bases between the two ends. CDR3 size: 14 residues. Germline V CDR1 and CDR2: KGHSH, LQKENI. The chain's CDR3 is CASGATGFFHEQYF. In DNA form, the CDR3 reads TGTGCCAGCGGAGCGACAGGTTTTTTCCACGAGCAGTACTTC.

This clonotype has a count of ten or more. The genes are TRBV3-1 and TRBJ2-4; the D is unclear. V was pared by 4 bases and J by 13 bases, with 17 bases between. The CDR3 totals 13 residues. Germline V gene sequence: CDR1 LGHDT, CDR2 YNNKEL (reference sequence). In DNA form, the CDR3 reads TGTGCCAGCAGCCCTATTGGAAGCCCGGCCCAGTACTTC. Translating gives CASSPIGSPAQYF.

This clonotype was found a few times. This chain uses TRBV6-6 with TRBJ2-2; 7 bases map to TRBD1. Germline CDR1 MNHNY, CDR2 SVGAGI (reference sequence). V gave up 7 bases and J gave up 6 bases; unmatched junction bases: 5. This CDR3 contains 13 residues. The CDR3 nucleotides read TGTGCCAGCACATACAGGGGACCCGGGGAGCTGTTTTTT. It encodes CASTYRGPGELFF.

This clonotype was observed a few times. This rearrangement joins TRBV4-3 to TRBJ1-4; D is perhaps TRBD1 (5 bases). The germline V gene has CDR1 LGHNA and CDR2 YSLEER. This CDR3 is 15 amino acids long. V gave up 5 bases and J gave up 5 bases, with 15 bases separating them. The CDR3 DNA follows: TGCGCCAGCAGCTACGGGGGAGGGCGGAATGAAAAACTGTTTTTT. Its translation is CASSYGGGRNEKLFF.

This chain uses TRBV7-9 with TRBJ2-3, with 11 nucleotides matching TRBD1. Germline V CDR1 and CDR2: SEHNR, FQNEAQ (reference sequence). The junction had 11 bases not matched to a gene; V was cut back by 5 bases and J by 4 bases. This CDR3 is built from 17 residues. CDR3 region: CASSHHLRTGGADTQYF. CDR3 in DNA: TGTGCCAGCAGCCACCACCTCCGGACAGGGGGCGCAGATACGCAGTATTTT.

This sequence joins TRBV10-3 and TRBJ1-5; D possibly corresponds to TRBD1 (6 bases). This CDR3 is built from 13 residues. Germline lookup yields CDR1 ENHRY and CDR2 SYGVKD. Trimming pared 6 bases from V and 5 bases from J, leaving 11 bases between. The CDR3 DNA sequence: TGTGCCATCAGGGACAGTCTAGATCAGCCCCAGCATTTT. Protein sequence: CAIRDSLDQPQHF.

This clonotype was seen more than once but under ten times. The J gene is TRBJ2-7, the V gene TRBV6-5; D may be TRBD2 (6 bases). Trimming shortened V by 2 bases and J by 2 bases, and 13 bases separated the two germline ends. The germline V gene has CDR1 MNHEY and CDR2 SVGAGI. This CDR3 region has 15 residues. The CDR3 sequence: CASSYEGDFPYEQYF. Here the CDR3 DNA reads TGTGCCAGCAGTTACGAAGGGGACTTCCCCTACGAGCAGTACTTC.